This T cell receptor (beta chain) was observed in a study of cytomegalovirus exposure and HLA in healthy donors. PCR employed 60 Vbeta and 13 Jbeta primers. Repertoires were generated with immunoSEQ multiplex PCR, while TCRdb's copy carries only in-frame clones and drops some. The sample carries 130,000 or so clones, approximately 80% recorded once. V was trimmed by 2 bases and J by 8 bases, leaving 13 bases between them. Germline assignment: CDR1 MNHEY and CDR2 SVGAGI. CDR3 length: 15 amino acids. As concerns this clone: Its antigen is still unknown.

General study findings and limits: Of the V segments, some could not be distinguished, including TRBV6-2 and TRBV6-3, and were excluded. Certain sequence variants were highly shared and formed a cluster, and this cluster was likely a sequencing artifact. It was confirmed in vitro that a few of the CMV-associated chains were specific for CMV antigens. It was in a later analysis that TCR association rates were seen to vary by HLA locus, highest for DRB1 and lowest for HLA-C.

Sequencing was performed on PBMCs. The sequence was obtained from a female donor in good health and CMV-seronegative. This chain connects TRBV6-5 to TRBJ1-6, with unresolved D. The DNA of the CDR3 is TGTGCCAGCAGTTACGATGTAGGGAGGGATTCACCCCTCCACTTT. This translates into CASSYDVGRDSPLHF.